This T cell receptor beta chain was captured in a study of T-cell memory formation after mild COVID-19. Study-level points and caveats: The study found contracting CD4+ clones mainly in CM and EM and contracting CD8+ clones in EMRA.

Looked up from germline, CDR1 is LGHDT and CDR2 is YNNKEL (reference sequence). The CDR3 length is 15 residues. The V gene lost 3 bases and the J gene lost 4 bases, with 15 bases spanning the gap. It was 5'RACE with constant-segment primers that produced the TCR alpha and TCR beta cDNA libraries, which carried sample barcodes and UMIs. TCRdb reprocessed the 5' RACE reads via MiXCR and lists one record per CDR3 protein. This sample carries about 430,000 distinct CDR3 sequences, 24% of them seen once, and the ten largest clones take around 8.1%. Points on this clonotype: What it binds is not known.

This sequence originates from an adult woman who had mild COVID-19 (a few samples of this study predate the infection). Cell type and time point are not known. Sequencing was done on a sample of PBMCs or a T cell subset sorted from them (not recorded which). V is TRBV3-1 and J is TRBJ1-1; TRBD1 is a possible D gene (6 bases). CDR3 loop: CASSHRGARGTEAFF. The CDR3 nucleotides read TGTGCCAGCAGCCATCGGGGGGCGCGGGGCACTGAAGCTTTCTTT.